This TCR beta chain was recovered during a study of technical replicates of blood from a handful of donors. Method: immunoSEQ multiplex PCR; TCRdb's copy keeps in-frame clones and lacks some. The repertoire holds tens of thousands of clones, with about 90% as singletons. V shed 0 bases and J shed 0 bases, with 2 bases lying between them. CDR1 SEHNR and CDR2 FQNEAQ come from the germline V gene (reference sequence). This CDR3 spans 14 amino acids. The receptor was derived from a human donor in good health. The V call is TRBV7-9, the J call TRBJ1-4; D is uncertain. The specimen was T cells isolated from PBMCs. This chain's CDR3 is CASSLAATNEKLFF. For the CDR3, the DNA is TGTGCCAGCAGCTTAGCCGCAACTAATGAAAAACTGTTTTTT.